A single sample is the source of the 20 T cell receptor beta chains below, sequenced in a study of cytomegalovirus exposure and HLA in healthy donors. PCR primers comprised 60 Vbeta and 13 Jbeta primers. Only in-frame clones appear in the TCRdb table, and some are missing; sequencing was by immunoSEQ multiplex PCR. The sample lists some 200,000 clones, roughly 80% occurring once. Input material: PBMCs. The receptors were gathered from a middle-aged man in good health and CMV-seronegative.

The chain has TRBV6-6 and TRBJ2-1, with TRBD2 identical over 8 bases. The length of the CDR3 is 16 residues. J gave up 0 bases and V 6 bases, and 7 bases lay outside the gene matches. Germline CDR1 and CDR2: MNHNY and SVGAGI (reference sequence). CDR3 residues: CASRGRGGSSYNEQFF. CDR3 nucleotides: TGTGCCAGCAGGGGACGGGGGGGGAGCTCCTACAATGAGCAGTTCTTC.

CDR3 amino acids: CASGLAGTGGQPQHF. Written as DNA, the CDR3 is TGTGCTAGTGGTTTGGCAGGGACAGGGGGTCAGCCCCAGCATTTT. The chain has TRBV12-5 and TRBJ1-5, with 11 bases that match TRBD1. This CDR3 has 15 amino acids. V was pared by 1 base and J by 6 bases, with 2 bases of the junction left unmatched. Germline V gene lookup returns CDR1 LGHNT and CDR2 FRNRAP.

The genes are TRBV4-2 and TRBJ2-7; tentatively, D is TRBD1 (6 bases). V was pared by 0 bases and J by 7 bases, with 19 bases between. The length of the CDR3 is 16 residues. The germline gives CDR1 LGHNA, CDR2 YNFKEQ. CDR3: CASSQDPTGSRPEQYF. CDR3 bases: TGTGCCAGCAGCCAAGATCCCACAGGGAGTCGTCCGGAGCAGTACTTC.

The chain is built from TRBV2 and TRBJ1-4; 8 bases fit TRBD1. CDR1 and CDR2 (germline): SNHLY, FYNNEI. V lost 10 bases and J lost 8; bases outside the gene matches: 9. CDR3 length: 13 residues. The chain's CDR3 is CAIRTGTKEKLFF. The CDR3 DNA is TGTGCCATCCGGACAGGGACCAAAGAAAAACTGTTTTTT.

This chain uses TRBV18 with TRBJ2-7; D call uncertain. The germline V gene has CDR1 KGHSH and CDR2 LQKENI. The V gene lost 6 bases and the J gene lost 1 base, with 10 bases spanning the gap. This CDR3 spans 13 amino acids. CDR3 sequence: CASSAAQSYEQYF. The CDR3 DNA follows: TGTGCCAGCTCCGCGGCCCAATCCTACGAGCAGTACTTC.

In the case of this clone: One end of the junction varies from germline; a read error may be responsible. CDR3 amino acids: CSSSLMGGSGANVLTF. The CDR3 DNA reads TGTTCCAGCAGCTTAATGGGAGGGTCCGGGGCCAACGTCCTGACTTTC. The J gene is TRBJ2-6, the V gene TRBV7-9, with 7 bases lining up with TRBD2. CDR1 is SEHNR, CDR2 FQNEAQ, per germline (reference sequence). There are 16 residues in the CDR3.

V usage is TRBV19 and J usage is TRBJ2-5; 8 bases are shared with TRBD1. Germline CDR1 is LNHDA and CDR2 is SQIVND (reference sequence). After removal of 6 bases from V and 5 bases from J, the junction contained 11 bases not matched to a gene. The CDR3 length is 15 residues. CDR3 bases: TGTGCCAGTAGCCTCAGGGGGCGTGAGGGGGAGACCCAGTACTTC. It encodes CASSLRGREGETQYF.

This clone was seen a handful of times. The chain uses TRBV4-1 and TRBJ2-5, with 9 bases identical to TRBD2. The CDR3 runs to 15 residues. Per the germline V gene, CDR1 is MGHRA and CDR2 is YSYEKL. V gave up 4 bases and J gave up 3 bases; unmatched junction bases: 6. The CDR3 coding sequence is TGCGCCAGCAGCCTGGCTAGCGGGACCAAAGAGACCCAGTACTTC. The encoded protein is CASSLASGTKETQYF.

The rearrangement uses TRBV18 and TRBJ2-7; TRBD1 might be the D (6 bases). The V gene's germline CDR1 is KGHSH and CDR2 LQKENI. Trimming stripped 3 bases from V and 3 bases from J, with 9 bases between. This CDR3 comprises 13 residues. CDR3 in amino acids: CASSPDRNYEQYF. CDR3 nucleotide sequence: TGTGCCAGCTCACCGGACAGAAACTACGAGCAGTACTTC.

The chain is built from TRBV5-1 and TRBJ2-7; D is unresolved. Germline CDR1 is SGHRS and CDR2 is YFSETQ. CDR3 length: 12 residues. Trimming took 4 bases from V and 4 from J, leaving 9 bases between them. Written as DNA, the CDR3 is TGCGCCAGCAGCACAACCGGGTACGAGCAGTACTTC. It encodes CASSTTGYEQYF.

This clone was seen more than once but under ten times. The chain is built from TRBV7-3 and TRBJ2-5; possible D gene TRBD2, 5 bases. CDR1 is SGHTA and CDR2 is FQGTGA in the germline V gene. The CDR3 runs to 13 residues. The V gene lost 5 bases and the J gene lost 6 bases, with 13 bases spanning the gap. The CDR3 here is CASSPRGGKTQYF. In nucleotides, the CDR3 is TGTGCCAGCAGCCCCCGGGGTGGGAAGACCCAGTACTTC.

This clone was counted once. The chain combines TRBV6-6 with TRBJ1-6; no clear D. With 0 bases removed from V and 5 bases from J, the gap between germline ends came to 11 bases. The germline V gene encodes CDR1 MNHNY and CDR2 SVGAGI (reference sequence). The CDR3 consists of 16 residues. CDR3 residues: CASSYSGTEHNSPLHF. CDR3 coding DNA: TGTGCCAGCAGTTACTCGGGCACCGAGCATAATTCACCCCTCCACTTT.

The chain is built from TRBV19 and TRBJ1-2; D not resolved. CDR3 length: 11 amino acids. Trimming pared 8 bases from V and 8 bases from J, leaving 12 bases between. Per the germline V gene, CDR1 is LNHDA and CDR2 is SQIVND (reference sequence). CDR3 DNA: TGTGCCAGTTCTCCGGGAAAGGGCTACACCTTC. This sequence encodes CASSPGKGYTF.

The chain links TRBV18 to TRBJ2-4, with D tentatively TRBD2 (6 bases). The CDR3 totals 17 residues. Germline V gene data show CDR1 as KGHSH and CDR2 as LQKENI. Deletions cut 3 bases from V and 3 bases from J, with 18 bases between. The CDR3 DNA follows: TGTGCCAGCTCACCCGCAGGAGGGCCTTTGGTCAAAAACATTCAGTACTTC. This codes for CASSPAGGPLVKNIQYF.

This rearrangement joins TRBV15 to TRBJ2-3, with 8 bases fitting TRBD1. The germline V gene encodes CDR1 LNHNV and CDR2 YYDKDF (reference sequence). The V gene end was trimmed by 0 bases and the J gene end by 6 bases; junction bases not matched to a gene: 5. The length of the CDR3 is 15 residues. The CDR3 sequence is CATSRDQGAGDTQYF. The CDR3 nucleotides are TGTGCCACCAGCAGAGACCAGGGGGCGGGGGATACGCAGTATTTT.

CDR3 protein: CASNLGVQGHTGELFF. As DNA, the CDR3 is TGCGCCAGCAACCTAGGAGTACAGGGACACACCGGGGAGCTGTTTTTT. The V and J genes are TRBV5-1 and TRBJ2-2; perhaps TRBD1 as D (6 bases). Germline CDR1 SGHRS, CDR2 YFSETQ. This CDR3 spans 16 amino acids. The germline V and J ends were trimmed by 6 bases and 3 bases, with 18 bases remaining between them. The complete variable domain, with remaining parts taken from reference TRBV5-1 and TRBJ2-2, reads KAGVTQTPRYLIKTRGQQVTLSCSPISGHRSVSWYQQTPGQGLQFLFEYFSETQRNKGNFPGRFSGRQFSNSRSEMNVSTLELGDSALYLCASNLGVQGHTGELFFGEGSRLTVL.

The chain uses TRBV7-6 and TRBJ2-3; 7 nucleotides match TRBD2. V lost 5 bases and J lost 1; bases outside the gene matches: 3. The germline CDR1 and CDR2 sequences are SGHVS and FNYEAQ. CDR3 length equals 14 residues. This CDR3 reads CASSQRGGTDTQYF. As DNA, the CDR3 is TGTGCCAGCAGCCAGCGGGGAGGCACAGATACGCAGTATTTT.

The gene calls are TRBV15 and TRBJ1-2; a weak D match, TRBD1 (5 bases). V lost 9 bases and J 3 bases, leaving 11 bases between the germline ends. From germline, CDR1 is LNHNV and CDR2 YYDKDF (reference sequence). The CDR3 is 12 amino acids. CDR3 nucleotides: TGTGCCACGTCGACAGTCGACTATGGCTACACCTTC. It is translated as CATSTVDYGYTF.

As DNA, the CDR3 is TGTGCCAGCAGCTTAGGAGGGGGCCCTCAAGAGACCCAGTACTTC. Translated, it gives CASSLGGGPQETQYF. This rearrangement joins TRBV7-3 to TRBJ2-5; D perhaps matches TRBD1 (7 bases). The CDR3 spans 15 residues. Germline CDR1 and CDR2: SGHTA and FQGTGA. The ends were cut back, 2 bases at V and 2 bases at J, with 12 bases in the middle.

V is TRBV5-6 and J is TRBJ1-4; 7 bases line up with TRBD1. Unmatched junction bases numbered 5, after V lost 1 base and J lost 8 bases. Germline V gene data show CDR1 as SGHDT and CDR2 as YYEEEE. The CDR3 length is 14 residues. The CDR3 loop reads CASSLRRTGEKLFF. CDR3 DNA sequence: TGTGCCAGCAGCTTGAGAAGGACAGGCGAAAAACTGTTTTTT.